This T cell receptor beta chain originates from a study of cytomegalovirus exposure and HLA in healthy donors. It was with 60 Vbeta and 13 Jbeta primers that the PCR ran. Method: immunoSEQ multiplex PCR; TCRdb's copy keeps in-frame clones and lacks some. Here the sample spans some 180,000 clones, 60% to 85% being singletons. A remark on this clone: Its antigen is not known.

Germline V gene lookup returns CDR1 MNHNY and CDR2 SVGAGI (reference sequence). The length of the CDR3 is 15 residues. V lost 0 bases, J lost 6 bases, and 15 bases lay in between. Study findings and constraints: Cytomegalovirus status was reportedly diagnosed by the classifier with high sensitivity and specificity. In a later analysis, specific HLA alleles were associated with more than 15,000 TCR beta sequences at a 0.05 false discovery rate. A later look showed TCR association rates differing by HLA locus, highest for DRB1 and lowest for HLA-C.

The J gene is TRBJ2-7, the V gene TRBV6-6; no definite D call. The sample consisted of PBMCs. The TCR comes from a male donor in good health and CMV-seronegative. The CDR3 reads CASSYSIQASREQYF. CDR3 nucleotide sequence: TGTGCCAGCAGTTACTCCATCCAGGCGTCACGCGAGCAGTACTTC.